This TCR beta chain comes out of a study of T cells in Graves' hyperthyroidism and ophthalmopathy. Amplification targeted TCR beta CDR3 regions from RNA transcripts. In the first-round RT-PCR of the TCR CDR3, the HTBI primer set was used. TCRdb reanalysed the multiplex PCR reads using MiXCR and keeps one entry per CDR3 protein. The repertoire holds about 96,000 distinct CDR3 sequences, over 50% seen once, with roughly 26% in the top ten. CDR1 SNHLY and CDR2 FYNNEI come from the germline V gene. 9 amino acids form the CDR3, both terminal residues included. Patients with uncontrolled infections, other autoimmune diseases, pregnancy or lactation were excluded. From roughly 10 ml of fresh peripheral blood, PBMCs were isolated. Study observations and caveats: Most thyroid clonotypes with frequency above 0.001 were detected in blood. Model predictions of ophthalmopathy came a median around 6.5 months before onset.

Comment on this clonotype: Its target is not known. Without the conserved terminal phenylalanine or tryptophan, this CDR3 likely stems from a read error. It is unclear where the CDR3 begins or ends on the DNA, so no DNA is shown, and the CDR3 is as TCRdb lists it.

This receptor was taken from a woman aged 40-49 years with Graves' hyperthyroidism. The chain carries TRBV2 and TRBJ1-3; the table's D call, TRBD1, has no DNA check behind it. Input material: blood. The CDR3 loop reads CASHSLGQG.